The 11 T cell receptor beta chains below all came from one sample that was sequenced in a study of T cell responses to AZD1222 COVID-19 vaccine. Sequencing used immunoSEQ multiplex PCR; TCRdb keeps in-frame clones, though not all of them. The sample lists about 130,000 clones; 70% to 90% were seen once. Sequencing used peripheral blood, obtained on day 0 of AZD1222 vaccination. The source is an adult in good health.

This clone was detected a few times. The rearrangement links TRBV28 to TRBJ2-7, with a possible D match to TRBD1 (6 bases). The CDR3 runs 14 residues. Trimming pared 3 bases from V and 3 bases from J, leaving 12 bases between. The germline V gene encodes CDR1 MDHEN and CDR2 SYDVKM. CDR3 coding DNA: TGTGCCAGCAGTTTGGCTGGACAGAACTACGAGCAGTACTTC. Amino acids: CASSLAGQNYEQYF.

The genes are TRBV25-1 and TRBJ2-5, with D uncertain. The CDR3 is 15 amino acids. The germline V gene encodes CDR1 MGHDK and CDR2 SYGVNS. The V end lost 1 base, the J end lost 4 bases, and 13 bases lay between the germline ends. The CDR3 nucleotides are TGTGCCAGCAGTGAATTCCAGGTTTCAGGAGAGACCCAGTACTTC. The encoded protein is CASSEFQVSGETQYF.

The CDR3 protein is CASRLLSGNTIYF. In DNA form, the CDR3 reads TGTGCCAGCAGATTACTCTCTGGAAACACCATATATTTT. The chain uses TRBV27 and TRBJ1-3, with D hard to call. The CDR3 length is 13 residues. Trimming took off 6 bases at V and 0 bases at J, with 6 bases between the two ends. The germline gives CDR1 MNHEY, CDR2 SMNVEV (reference sequence).

This chain uses TRBV29-1 with TRBJ2-1; 7 bases align to TRBD1. V was clipped by 4 bases and J by 1 base; unmatched bases: 7. Germline CDR1 SQVTM, CDR2 ANQGSEA. This CDR3 has 15 residues. DNA of the CDR3: TGCAGCGTTGTTGCCGGGACAGCTTCCTACAATGAGCAGTTCTTC. It codes for CSVVAGTASYNEQFF.

The chain employs TRBV2 and TRBJ1-2, with unresolved D. V gave up 2 bases and J gave up 10 bases, with 14 bases separating them. This CDR3 region has 13 residues. Germline V CDR1 and CDR2: SNHLY, FYNNEI. CDR3 amino acids: CASSENRDRDYTF. The CDR3 DNA sequence: TGTGCCAGCAGTGAAAACCGGGATCGGGACTACACCTTC.

The V call is TRBV5-4, the J call TRBJ1-6; tentatively, D is TRBD1 (6 bases). The CDR3 loop spans 14 amino acids. Germline V lookup: CDR1 SGHNT, CDR2 YYREEE (reference sequence). V was cut by 5 bases and J by 10 bases, with 16 bases left in between. Written as DNA, the CDR3 is TGTGCCAGCAGGGGAGGGGGGGCGGAATCACCCCTCCACTTT. Translating gives CASRGGGAESPLHF.

CDR3 DNA sequence: TGTGCCAGCAGCTTATCATTTAATACTTCTCCTGAAGCTTTCTTT. This gives the protein CASSLSFNTSPEAFF. The chain joins TRBV7-2 to TRBJ1-1, with D hard to call. The germline V and J ends were trimmed by 2 bases and 6 bases, with 16 bases remaining between them. Germline CDR1 and CDR2: SGHTA and FQGNSA. The CDR3 sequence is 15 residues long.

The chain joins TRBV4-3 to TRBJ1-2; no reliable D call. The length of the CDR3 is 14 residues. With 2 bases removed from V and 0 bases from J, the gap between germline ends came to 7 bases. Germline V CDR1 and CDR2: LGHNA, YSLEER. The CDR3 is CASSQMGTNYGYTF. The DNA for the CDR3 is TGCGCCAGCAGCCAAATGGGCACTAACTATGGCTACACCTTC.

V and J are TRBV5-1 and TRBJ1-1; no definite D call. The length of the CDR3 is 13 residues. Trimming removed 2 bases from V and 0 bases from J, with 5 bases in between. CDR1 is SGHRS, CDR2 YFSETQ, per germline. CDR3 region: CASSFMMNTEAFF. In DNA form, the CDR3 reads TGCGCCAGCAGCTTTATGATGAACACTGAAGCTTTCTTT.

This CDR3 reads CASSFGRSYEQYF. The CDR3 DNA sequence: TGTGCCAGCAGCTTTGGACGTTCCTACGAGCAGTACTTC. The chain has TRBV5-6 and TRBJ2-7; the D is unclear. This CDR3 contains 13 residues. Germline loops: CDR1 SGHDT, CDR2 YYEEEE. The ends were cut back, 2 bases at V and 1 base at J, with 7 bases in the middle.

The V gene is TRBV5-1, the J gene TRBJ1-1; D possibly corresponds to TRBD1 (6 bases). The germline CDR1 and CDR2 sequences are SGHRS and YFSETQ. This CDR3 has 18 residues. The V end lost 3 bases, the J end lost 0 bases, and 21 bases lay between the germline ends. CDR3 DNA: TGCGCCAGCAGCTGGGGCACTGTGACAGGCTCTATGAACACTGAAGCTTTCTTT. It codes for CASSWGTVTGSMNTEAFF.